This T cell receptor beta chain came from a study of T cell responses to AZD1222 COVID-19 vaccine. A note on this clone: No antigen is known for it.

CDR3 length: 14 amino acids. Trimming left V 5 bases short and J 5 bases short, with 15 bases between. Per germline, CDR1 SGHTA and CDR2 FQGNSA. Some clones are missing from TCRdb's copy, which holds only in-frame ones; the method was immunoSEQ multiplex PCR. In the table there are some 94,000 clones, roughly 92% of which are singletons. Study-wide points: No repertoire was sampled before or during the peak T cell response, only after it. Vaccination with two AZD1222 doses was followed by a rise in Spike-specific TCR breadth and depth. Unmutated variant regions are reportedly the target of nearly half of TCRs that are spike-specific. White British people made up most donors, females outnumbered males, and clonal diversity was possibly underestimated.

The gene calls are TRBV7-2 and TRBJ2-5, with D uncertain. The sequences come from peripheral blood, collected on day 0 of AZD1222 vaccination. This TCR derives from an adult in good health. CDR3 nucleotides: TGTGCCAGCAGCCCCCCCCCGAGTTGGGAGACCCAGTACTTC. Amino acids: CASSPPPSWETQYF.